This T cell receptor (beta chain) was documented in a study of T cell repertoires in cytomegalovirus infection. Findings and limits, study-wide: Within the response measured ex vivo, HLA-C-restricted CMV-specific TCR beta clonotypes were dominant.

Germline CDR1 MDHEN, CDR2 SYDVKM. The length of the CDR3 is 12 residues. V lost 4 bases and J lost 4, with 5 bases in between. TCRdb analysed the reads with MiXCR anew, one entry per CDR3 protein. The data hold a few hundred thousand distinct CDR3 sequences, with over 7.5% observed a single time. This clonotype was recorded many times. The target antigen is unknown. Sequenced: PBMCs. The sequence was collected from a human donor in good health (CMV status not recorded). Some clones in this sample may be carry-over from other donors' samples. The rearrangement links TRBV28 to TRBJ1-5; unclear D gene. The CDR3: CASSYQNQPQHF. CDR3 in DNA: TGTGCCAGCAGTTACCAGAATCAGCCCCAGCATTTT. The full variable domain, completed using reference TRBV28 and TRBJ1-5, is DVKVTQSSRYLVKRTGEKVFLECVQDMDHENMFWYRQDPGLGLRLIYFSYDVKMKEKGDIPEGYSVSREKKERFSLILESASTNQTSMYLCASSYQNQPQHFGDGTRLSIL.